The 12 T cell receptor beta chains below were found in one sample sequenced in a study of T cells in Graves' hyperthyroidism and ophthalmopathy. RNA transcripts yielded amplified TCR beta CDR3 regions. First-round RT-PCR of the TCR CDR3 relied on the HTBI primer set. From the multiplex PCR reads, TCRdb called clonotypes with MiXCR, one entry per CDR3 protein. The profile covers fewer than 650,000 distinct CDR3 sequences, with 12% to 15% appearing a single time and over 11% taken by the ten largest. The specimen sequenced was blood. These receptors came from a woman aged 40 to 50 with Graves' hyperthyroidism.

Ten or more counts support this clonotype. This chain joins TRBV5-1 and TRBJ2-1; possible D gene TRBD2, 6 bases. The ends were cut back, 4 bases at V and 3 bases at J, with 11 bases in the middle. The CDR3 totals 14 residues. In germline, CDR1 is SGHRS, CDR2 YFSETQ. The CDR3 here is CASSQGLNYNEQFF. The CDR3 DNA sequence: TGCGCCAGCAGCCAGGGACTGAACTACAATGAGCAGTTCTTC.

The rearrangement joins TRBV29-1 to TRBJ2-1, with TRBD2 identical over 13 bases. CDR1 is SQVTM, CDR2 ANQGSEA, per germline. This CDR3 spans 14 amino acids. V dropped 4 bases and J dropped 11; count of bases not matched to a gene: 8. CDR3 sequence: CSVATGTSGKQQFF. The CDR3, as DNA: TGCAGCGTTGCTACCGGGACTAGCGGGAAACAGCAGTTCTTC.

There are many counts of this clonotype. The chain carries TRBV28 and TRBJ1-5; D perhaps matches TRBD1 (6 bases). V was trimmed by 7 bases and J by 2 bases, leaving 15 bases between them. The CDR3 has 15 amino acids. The germline V gene has CDR1 MDHEN and CDR2 SYDVKM. This chain's CDR3 is CASIPRGAGNQPQHF. For the CDR3, the DNA is TGTGCCAGCATCCCCCGGGGGGCCGGCAATCAGCCCCAGCATTTT.

This clonotype was counted ten times or more. The genes are TRBV20-1 and TRBJ2-3, with 13 positions matching TRBD2. The CDR3 covers 14 residues. Unmatched junction bases numbered 7, after V lost 4 bases and J lost 9 bases. Germline CDR1 DFQATT, CDR2 SNEGSKA (reference sequence). The CDR3 region has the DNA TGCAGTGCTATCCCGGGACTAGCGGGAATAACGCAGTATTTT. Protein product: CSAIPGLAGITQYF.

About this clonotype: The junction departs from germline at one end; a sequencing error may be responsible. The genes are TRBV6-1 and TRBJ2-3; D not certain. This CDR3 has 15 amino acids. Germline CDR1 is MNHNS and CDR2 is SASEGT. In nucleotides, the CDR3 is TGTACCAGCAAAGGGCTATTAGGAAGCACAGATACGCAGTATTTT. It specifies CTSKGLLGSTDTQYF.

This clonotype was recorded at least ten times. The rearrangement uses TRBV11-2 and TRBJ2-1, with 11 bases aligning to TRBD2. Trimming cost V 5 bases and J 8 bases; bases outside gene matches: 11. Germline V lookup: CDR1 SGHAT, CDR2 FQNNGV. CDR3 length: 16 residues. The CDR3 DNA reads TGTGCCAGCAGCCCTGGGACTAGCGGATGGGAAGATGAGCAGTTCTTC. Amino acids: CASSPGTSGWEDEQFF.

The V and J genes are TRBV27 and TRBJ2-2; 10 nucleotides line up with TRBD1. The CDR3 is 13 amino acids. V lost 7 bases to trimming and J lost 6 bases; unmatched junction nucleotides: 2. CDR1 MNHEY and CDR2 SMNVEV come from the germline V gene (reference sequence). CDR3 protein: CASTGTGAGELFF. The CDR3 DNA reads as TGTGCCAGCACCGGGACAGGGGCCGGGGAGCTGTTTTTT.

There are many counts of this clonotype. The V call is TRBV12-3 or TRBV12-4, the J call TRBJ1-1, with D perhaps TRBD1 (5 bases). V was trimmed by 5 bases and J by 4 bases, leaving 14 bases between them. This CDR3 has 14 residues. CDR3 in amino acids: CASSPQGLGTEAFF. In DNA form, the CDR3 reads TGTGCCAGCAGTCCTCAGGGCCTAGGCACTGAAGCTTTCTTT.

This clonotype was counted a few times. The genes are TRBV2 and TRBJ2-3, with D maybe TRBD2 (5 bases). The germline V gene encodes CDR1 SNHLY and CDR2 FYNNEI. The CDR3 runs to 14 residues. Trimming removed 4 bases at V and 2 bases at J, with 10 bases between. This chain's CDR3 is CASSGAGVTDTQYF. CDR3 nucleotide sequence: TGTGCCAGCAGTGGGGCCGGGGTCACAGATACGCAGTATTTT.

The sample holds many counts of this clonotype. This chain links TRBV28 with TRBJ2-1; TRBD1 or TRBD2 may be the D gene (5 bases each). Germline values: CDR1 MDHEN, CDR2 SYDVKM. The germline V and J ends were trimmed by 7 bases and 3 bases, with 16 bases remaining between them. The CDR3 length is 15 residues. The CDR3 DNA sequence: TGTGCCAGCACGTCAACCGGGACCCACTACAATGAGCAGTTCTTC. Encoded protein: CASTSTGTHYNEQFF.

This clonotype showed up many times. The rearrangement joins TRBV20-1 to TRBJ1-2, with D perhaps TRBD1 (6 bases). Germline assignment: CDR1 DFQATT and CDR2 SNEGSKA (reference sequence). Trimming removed 1 base at V and 0 bases at J, with 9 bases between. The CDR3 has 14 residues. The CDR3 loop is CSARGGPTNYGYTF. DNA of the CDR3: TGCAGTGCTAGAGGGGGGCCGACTAACTATGGCTACACCTTC.

This clonotype was detected only a few times. The chain recombines TRBV4-1 with TRBJ2-2, with D perhaps matching TRBD2 (6 bases). Germline CDR1 and CDR2: MGHRA and YSYEKL. The V and J ends lost 7 bases and 3 bases respectively, with 15 bases between them. There are 15 residues in the CDR3. The CDR3, as DNA: TGCGCCAGCAAGTGGGACTGGGAATACACCGGGGAGCTGTTTTTT. The encoded protein is CASKWDWEYTGELFF.